This T cell receptor beta chain emerged from a study of blood T cells in healthy people across ages. Then a second PCR, running about 6 to 12 cycles, was carried out with a sample-barcoded 5' primer and a J-beta primer mix. A tag from a template-switch adaptor with 12 random nucleotides marked each cDNA molecule. Any given sample supplied a minimum of 2.5 million CDR3-containing paired-end reads. TCRdb analysed the 5' RACE reads with MiXCR anew, one entry per CDR3 protein. The sample carries 800,000 or so distinct CDR3 sequences, 25% recorded once. Trimming took off 7 bases at V and 5 bases at J, with 14 bases between the two ends. The CDR3 has 13 residues. Germline V gives CDR1 MNHEY, CDR2 SVGAGI. These same data were also listed under a study on T cells of mothers and their children. That publication notes: Using the M1S primer, the second PCR added sample barcodes along with 2-4 random nucleotides.

The specimen was blood. V is TRBV6-5 and J is TRBJ2-5; tentative D call: TRBD1 (6 bases). This clonotype originated in a boy between 10 and 17 years old in good health. CDR3 protein: CASMGARLETQYF. The CDR3 nucleotides are TGTGCCAGCATGGGGGCGAGGTTGGAGACCCAGTACTTC.